This T cell receptor beta chain emerged from a study of T cell responses to AZD1222 COVID-19 vaccine. Study results and limitations: A rise in Spike-specific TCR breadth and depth followed two AZD1222 doses. Clonal diversity was possibly underestimated, and the donors were mostly white British, with more females. The study reported that nearly half of spike-specific TCRs target unmutated variant regions.

Produced via immunoSEQ multiplex PCR; TCRdb's table is partial and in-frame only. In the table there are some 100,000 clones, about 90% of which are singletons. As to this clone: Its antigen is not known.

Pooled together were second doses at about 4 or about 12 weeks. Germline V gives CDR1 MNHEY, CDR2 SVGAGI. Between the trimmed V and J ends, which lost 4 bases and 4 bases, there was a span of 14 bases. This CDR3 comprises 15 residues. Sequenced material: peripheral blood, taken 28 days after the second AZD1222 dose. This sequence joins TRBV6-5 and TRBJ1-3; D is undetermined. The sequence came from an adult who received the AZD1222 COVID-19 vaccine. CDR3 nucleotides: TGTGCCAGCAGTTCAGGCCCGGGTGTCGGAAACACCATATATTTT. Encoded protein: CASSSGPGVGNTIYF.